The 8 T cell receptor beta chains listed next were all sequenced from one sample in a study of T cells in localized non-small cell lung cancer. The assay was immunoSEQ multiplex PCR, and TCRdb's table has in-frame clones only and misses some. This sample has around 15,000 clones; about 89% occur once, and the top ten carry approximately 3.7%. Sequencing was performed on peripheral blood, taken before any cancer treatment. Receptor source: a male donor aged 60 or over with stage II squamous cell lung carcinoma.

The rearrangement uses TRBV2 and TRBJ2-7; D call uncertain. This CDR3 has 15 residues. Germline assignment: CDR1 SNHLY and CDR2 FYNNEI. Trimming removed 1 base at V and 4 bases at J, with 14 bases between. The CDR3 is CASSEGDVFRYEQYF. CDR3 bases: TGTGCCAGCAGTGAAGGAGATGTCTTTCGTTACGAGCAGTACTTC.

The chain recombines TRBV7-3 with TRBJ2-1; 8 nucleotides match TRBD2. The junction had 2 bases not matched to a gene; V was cut back by 0 bases and J by 1 base. CDR1 and CDR2 from the germline V gene are SGHTA and FQGTGA. The CDR3 has 16 residues. In DNA, the CDR3 is TGTGCCAGCAGCTTAACGCGGGAGGTTTCCTACAATGAGCAGTTCTTC. It yields the protein CASSLTREVSYNEQFF.

The chain uses TRBV7-6 and TRBJ2-1, with D possibly matching TRBD2 (5 bases). This CDR3 region has 15 residues. The germline V and J ends were trimmed by 5 bases and 9 bases, with 20 bases remaining between them. Germline CDR1 is SGHVS and CDR2 is FNYEAQ. The DNA of the CDR3 is TGTGCCAGCAGCCCCCGACTACCGCCCTTAGGTGAGCAGTTCTTC. Its protein is CASSPRLPPLGEQFF. Looking up the rest from reference TRBV7-6 and TRBJ2-1 gives the full variable domain: GAGVSQSPRYKVTKRGQDVALRCDPISGHVSLYWYRQALGQGPEFLTYFNYEAQQDKSGLPNDRFSAERPEGSISTLTIQRTEQRDSAMYRCASSPRLPPLGEQFFGPGTRLTVL.

The chain couples TRBV5-1 to TRBJ1-4, with D maybe TRBD1 (6 bases). Per germline, CDR1 SGHRS and CDR2 YFSETQ. V shed 2 bases and J shed 0 bases, with 11 bases lying between them. The CDR3 sequence is 16 residues long. CDR3 bases: TGCGCCAGCAGCTTTAAGGGACAACCAACTAATGAAAAACTGTTTTTT. The encoded protein is CASSFKGQPTNEKLFF.

The V call is TRBV6-1, the J call TRBJ1-5; TRBD1 might be the D (5 bases). The germline CDR1 and CDR2 sequences are MNHNS and SASEGT. The CDR3 consists of 17 residues. Trimming left V 3 bases short and J 0 bases short, with 15 bases between. CDR3 sequence (DNA): TGTGCCAGCAGTGACGGGACGGCGTTTCTTAGCAATCAGCCCCAGCATTTT. It specifies CASSDGTAFLSNQPQHF.

V gene TRBV6-5 combines with J gene TRBJ2-7; 15 bases align to TRBD2. CDR1 and CDR2 (germline): MNHEY, SVGAGI. V lost 5 bases and J lost 4; bases outside the gene matches: 3. This CDR3 comprises 15 residues. The CDR3 reads CASSRGLAGGYEQYF. CDR3 nucleotides: TGTGCCAGCAGTAGGGGACTAGCGGGAGGTTACGAGCAGTACTTC.

The gene calls are TRBV5-6 and TRBJ1-1, with no clear D. V lost 3 bases to trimming and J lost 2 bases, with 8 bases between them. Germline-derived CDR1 and CDR2 are SGHDT and YYEEEE. This CDR3 has 13 residues. The CDR3 DNA reads TGTGCCAGCAGCTCAGGACTCAACACTGAAGCTTTCTTT. Its protein is CASSSGLNTEAFF.

The chain combines TRBV19 with TRBJ1-5; tentatively, D is TRBD1 (6 bases). This CDR3 has 16 amino acids. V was cut by 4 bases and J by 3 bases, with 16 bases left in between. CDR1 and CDR2 (germline): LNHDA, SQIVND (reference sequence). The CDR3 loop is CASSTQTGRINQPQHF. For the CDR3, the DNA is TGTGCCAGTAGTACCCAAACAGGGAGGATCAATCAGCCCCAGCATTTT.